The present T cell receptor beta chain was sequenced within a study of T cells after posttransplantation cyclophosphamide. TCRdb's table, derived via immunoSEQ multiplex PCR, lists solely in-frame clones and lacks some. The data contain more than 50,000 clones, around 84% of them singletons. In regard to this clone: No antigen is known for it.

Overall study findings and caveats: Later post-transplant blood repertoires were often dominated by donor CD8+ memory clones. TRB clonality was highly associated with recipient CMV seropositivity and reactivation. TRB overlap between skin or GI tissue T cells and blood was limited.

Trimming stripped 2 bases from V and 16 bases from J, with 18 bases between. The CDR3 consists of 13 residues. In germline, CDR1 is SGHTA, CDR2 FQGNSA. The source is a man younger than 40 with a blood cancer, CMV-positive, and with a related stem cell donor. This sequence joins TRBV7-2 and TRBJ1-5, with unresolved D. What was sequenced was PBMCs. CDR3 nucleotide sequence: TGTGCCAGCAGCTTATCCGGGAGCCCTTCGTTTCATTTT. Protein: CASSLSGSPSFHF.